This TCR beta chain was retrieved from a study of T cell responses to AZD1222 COVID-19 vaccine (dated by TCRdb to about 2021). Context from the whole study: A total of 230 or so trial participants underwent TCR sequencing, of whom about 210 received two doses of AZD1222 and about 25 received two doses of the MenACWY control vaccine. Trial participants were enrolled by age into 18-55, 56-69 and 70-plus year subgroups, with approximately 160, 26 and 62 TCR-sequenced participants respectively. Study-level results and caveats: Participants were mostly white British and included more females than males, and it was suggested by the authors that clonal diversity may have been underestimated. The 56-69-year group was small, and its depth increase did not reach significance, likely because of low power. A significant rise in spike-specific TCR breadth and depth was observed after two AZD1222 doses relative to day 0 and relative to MenACWY recipients. Vaccine-associated CD4 TCRs spanned the whole spike protein, with dominant responses in regions 160-218 and 743-854. Conclusions about previously exposed vaccinees are limited, since just 6 or 7 AZD1222 recipients were seropositive for SARS-CoV-2 at baseline. Because no day 14 peak-response samples were available, repertoires were characterized only after the peak T cell response. Epitopes outside the regions mutated in the B.1.351 and B.1.1.7 variants were reportedly recognized by nearly half of the unique spike-specific TCRs.

The CDR3 regions of human TCRbeta chains were subjected to immunosequencing. The study's processing was this. TCRs in the repertoires were compared against a reference library of SARS-CoV-2-specific TCRs that had been generated with the MIRA antigen-specificity platform. Breadth meant the fraction of unique TCRs that were SARS-CoV-2-associated, whereas depth meant the fraction of total T cells that were SARS-CoV-2-associated. Using the MIRA data, each spike-specific TCR was assigned both to the spike region to which the TCR was reactive and to a CD4 or CD8 class. Log10-transformed breadth and depth values were compared by one-way ANOVA with Sidak's multiple comparisons tests. TCRdb obtained this table from immuneACCESS and retained in-frame rearrangements with V and J assigned. These tables miss some clones; where compared with another copy, unresolved V genes account for less than half of the shortfall, and the remainder is unexplained. That table furnishes V, J and clone size, whereas the DNA furnished D and trimming. Counted in this sample were fewer than 200,000 clones; approximately 90% of them appeared once. The leading ten clones occupy 1.5% to 2% of the sample.

A note on this clone: The specificity of this receptor is unknown. The record has no base qualities; no much larger clone is one base away.

The meaning of the sample's time point label: about 28 days (+/-7) after the second vaccine dose. AZD1222 recipients given second doses at about 4 weeks or at about 12 weeks were pooled, since spike-specific TCR depth and breadth were not found to differ between the two schedules. Vaccinee samples came from UK trials COV001 and COV002, including a single-blind randomized controlled phase 2/3 trial of AZD1222 (ChAdOx1 nCoV-19) in healthy adults. Trial participant PBMC samples were collected at day 0 and day 28 after the second dose for TCRbeta chain sequencing. The receptor comes from an adult who received the AZD1222 COVID-19 vaccine. The sample was peripheral blood, taken 28 days after the second AZD1222 dose.

The nucleotide sequence is TGTGCCAGCAGCTTGGGCAGGGTGTCCAATTCACCCCTCCACTTT. Translated, it gives CASSLGRVSNSPLHF. The chain is encoded by TRBV11-2 joined to TRBJ1-6; TRBD1 is a weak D gene call, 5 bases matching. V is reduced by 3 bases and J by 7 bases, leaving a spacing of 13 bases between them. CDR3 length: 15 amino acids, cysteine to phenylalanine. Of all the DNA, just the CDR3 is kept, 45 bases in frame from base 1. Reading the germline V gene gives CDR1 SGHAT and CDR2 FQNNGV.